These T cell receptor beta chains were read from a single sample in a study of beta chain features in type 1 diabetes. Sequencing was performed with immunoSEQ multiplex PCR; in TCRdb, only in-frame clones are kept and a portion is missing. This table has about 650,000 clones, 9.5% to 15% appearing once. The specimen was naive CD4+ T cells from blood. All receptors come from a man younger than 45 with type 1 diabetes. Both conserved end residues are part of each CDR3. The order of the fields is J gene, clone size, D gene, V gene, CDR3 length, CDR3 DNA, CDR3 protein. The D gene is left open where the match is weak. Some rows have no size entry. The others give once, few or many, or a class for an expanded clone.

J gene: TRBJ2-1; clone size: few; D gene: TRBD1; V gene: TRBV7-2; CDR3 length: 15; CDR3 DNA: TGTGCCAGCACCTCGACAGGGGGCGATTCGGATGAGCAGTTCTTC; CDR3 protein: CASTSTGGDSDEQFF
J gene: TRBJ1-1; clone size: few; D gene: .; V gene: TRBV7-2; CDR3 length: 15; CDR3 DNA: TGTGCCAGCAGCTTTCAGGGAGTCATGAACACTGAAGCTTTCTTT; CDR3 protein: CASSFQGVMNTEAFF
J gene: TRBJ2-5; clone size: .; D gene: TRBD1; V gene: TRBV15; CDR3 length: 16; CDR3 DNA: TGTGCCACCAGCAGATCCTGGACAGGGGCGGGGGAGACCCAGTACTTC; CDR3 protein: CATSRSWTGAGETQYF
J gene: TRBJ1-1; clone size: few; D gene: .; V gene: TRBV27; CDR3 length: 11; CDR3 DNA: TGTGCGACTCCAGGGGACACTGAAGCTTTCTTT; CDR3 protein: CATPGDTEAFF
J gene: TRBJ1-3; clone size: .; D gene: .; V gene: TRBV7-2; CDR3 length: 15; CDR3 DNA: TGTGCCAGCAGCTTATCAAAGTTCTCTGGAAACACCATATATTTT; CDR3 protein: CASSLSKFSGNTIYF
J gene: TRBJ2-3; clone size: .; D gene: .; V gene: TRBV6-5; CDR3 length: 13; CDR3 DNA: TGTGCCAGCAGTTACTCGTTCCCAGATACGCAGTATTTT; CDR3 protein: CASSYSFPDTQYF
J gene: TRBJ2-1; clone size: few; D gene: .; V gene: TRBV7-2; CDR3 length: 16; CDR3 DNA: TGTGCCAGCAGCTTTGGTTCGGGGGCGAATTACAATGAGCAGTTCTTC; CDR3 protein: CASSFGSGANYNEQFF
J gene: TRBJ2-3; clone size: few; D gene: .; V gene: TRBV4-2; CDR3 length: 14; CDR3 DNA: TGTGCCAGCAGGCCAGGGCTAGCTGCAGATACGCAGTATTTT; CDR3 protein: CASRPGLAADTQYF
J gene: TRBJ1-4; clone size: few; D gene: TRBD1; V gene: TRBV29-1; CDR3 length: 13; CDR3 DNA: TGCAGCGCCGAAGGTCAGGGGGGTGAAAAACTGTTTTTT; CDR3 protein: CSAEGQGGEKLFF
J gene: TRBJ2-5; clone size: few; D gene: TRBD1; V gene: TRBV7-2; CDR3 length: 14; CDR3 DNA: TGTGCCAGCAGCTCGGGACAGCCAACGTCGGCCCAGTACTTC; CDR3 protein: CASSSGQPTSAQYF
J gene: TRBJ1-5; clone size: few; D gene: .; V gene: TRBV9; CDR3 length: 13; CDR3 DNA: TGTGCCAGCAGCAGAAGTAACAATCAGCCCCAGCATTTT; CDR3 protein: CASSRSNNQPQHF
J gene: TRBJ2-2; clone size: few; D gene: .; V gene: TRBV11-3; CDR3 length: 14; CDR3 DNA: TGTGCCAGCAGCGCTCTCTGGAACACCGGGGAGCTGTTTTTT; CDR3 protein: CASSALWNTGELFF
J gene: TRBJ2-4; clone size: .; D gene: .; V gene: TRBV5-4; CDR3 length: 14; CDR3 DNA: TGTGCCAGCAGCTTGAAGAACACTGAAAACATTCAGTACTTC; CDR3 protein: CASSLKNTENIQYF
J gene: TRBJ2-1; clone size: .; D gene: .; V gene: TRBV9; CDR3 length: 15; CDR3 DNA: TGTGCCAGCAACCCAACCGACGACGGGTACAATGAGCAGTTCTTC; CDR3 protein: CASNPTDDGYNEQFF
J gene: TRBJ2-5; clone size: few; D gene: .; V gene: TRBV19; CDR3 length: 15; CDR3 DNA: TGTGCCAGTAGTATTACCGGGGGACACCAAGAGACCCAGTACTTC; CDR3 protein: CASSITGGHQETQYF
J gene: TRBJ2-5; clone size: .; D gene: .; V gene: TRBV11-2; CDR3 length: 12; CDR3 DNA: TGTGCCAGCAGCTTGAGCCCCTCGGCCCAGTACTTC; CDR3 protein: CASSLSPSAQYF
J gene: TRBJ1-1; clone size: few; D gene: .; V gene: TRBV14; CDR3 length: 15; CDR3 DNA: TGTGCCAGCAGCCCACAGGGTGTCGTGGCCACTGAAGCTTTCTTT; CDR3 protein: CASSPQGVVATEAFF
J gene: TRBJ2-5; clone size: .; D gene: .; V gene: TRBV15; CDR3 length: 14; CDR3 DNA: TGTGCCACCAGCAGAGGAGGAGGCCAAGAGACCCAGTACTTC; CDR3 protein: CATSRGGGQETQYF
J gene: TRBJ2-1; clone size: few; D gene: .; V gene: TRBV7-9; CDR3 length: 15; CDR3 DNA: TGTGCCAGCAGCCCAAGGGGACCCTCCTACAATGAGCAGTTCTTC; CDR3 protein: CASSPRGPSYNEQFF
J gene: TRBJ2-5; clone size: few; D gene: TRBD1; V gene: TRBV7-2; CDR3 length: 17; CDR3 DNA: TGTGCCAGCAGCTTACCCCAAGGGAGGACAGGGGCAGAGACCCAGTACTTC; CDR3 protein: CASSLPQGRTGAETQYF
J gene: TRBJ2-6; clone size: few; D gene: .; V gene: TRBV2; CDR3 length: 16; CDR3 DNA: TGTGCCAGCCAAAAAGCGTTCAGCTCTGGGGCCAACGTCCTGACTTTC; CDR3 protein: CASQKAFSSGANVLTF
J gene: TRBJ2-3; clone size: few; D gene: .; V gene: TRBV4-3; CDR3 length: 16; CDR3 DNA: TGCGCCAGCAGCCTGCAACCCCAGGGAAGTCCAGATACGCAGTATTTT; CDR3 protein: CASSLQPQGSPDTQYF
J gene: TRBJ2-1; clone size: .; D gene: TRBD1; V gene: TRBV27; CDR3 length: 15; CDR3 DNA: TGTGCCAGCAGTCCAACAGGGGAACGCTTCCATGAGCAGTTCTTC; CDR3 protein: CASSPTGERFHEQFF
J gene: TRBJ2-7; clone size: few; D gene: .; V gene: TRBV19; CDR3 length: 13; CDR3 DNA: TGTGCCAGTAGTATAGACAGGGATTACGAGCAGTACTTC; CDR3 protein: CASSIDRDYEQYF
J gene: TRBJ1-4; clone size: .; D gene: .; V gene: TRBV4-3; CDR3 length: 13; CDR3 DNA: TGCGCCAGCAGCCAAACTACAGAGGGAAAACTGTTTTTT; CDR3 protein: CASSQTTEGKLFF
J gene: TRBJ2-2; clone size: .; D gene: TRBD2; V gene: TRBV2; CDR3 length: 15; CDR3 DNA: TGTGCCAGCACCCCGTTAGCGGGGGGCAACGGGGAGCTGTTTTTT; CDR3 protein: CASTPLAGGNGELFF
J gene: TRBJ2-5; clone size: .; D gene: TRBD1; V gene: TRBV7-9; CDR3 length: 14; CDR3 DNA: TGTGCCAGCAGCCCCGGACAGGGACTAGAGACCCAGTACTTC; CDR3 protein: CASSPGQGLETQYF
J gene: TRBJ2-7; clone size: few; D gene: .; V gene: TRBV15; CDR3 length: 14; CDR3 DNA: TGTGCCACCAGCAGAGATCCCCGGGCCGACGAGCAGTACTTC; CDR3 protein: CATSRDPRADEQYF
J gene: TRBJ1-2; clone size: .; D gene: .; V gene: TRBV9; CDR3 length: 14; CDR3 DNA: TGTGCCAGCAGCCCGAACCAGGGAAACTATGGCTACACCTTC; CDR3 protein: CASSPNQGNYGYTF
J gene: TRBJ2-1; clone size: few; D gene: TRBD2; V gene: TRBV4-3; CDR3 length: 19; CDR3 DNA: TGCGCCAGCAGCCATACGGGACTAGCGGGGGGGCGAGCCTACAATGAGCAGTTCTTC; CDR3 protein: CASSHTGLAGGRAYNEQFF
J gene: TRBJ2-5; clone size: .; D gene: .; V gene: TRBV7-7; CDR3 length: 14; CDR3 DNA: TGTGCCAGCAGCCATCCTGACACGGCGGGGACCCAGTACTTC; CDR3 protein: CASSHPDTAGTQYF
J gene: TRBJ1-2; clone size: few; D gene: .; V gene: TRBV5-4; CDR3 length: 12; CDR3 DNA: TGTGCCAGCAGCTTGGCTGAGGATGGCTACACCTTC; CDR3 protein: CASSLAEDGYTF
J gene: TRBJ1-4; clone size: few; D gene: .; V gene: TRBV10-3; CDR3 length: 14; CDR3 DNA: TGTGCCATCAGTGAGGGCCAGGAGACAATGAAACTGTTTTTT; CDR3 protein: CAISEGQETMKLFF
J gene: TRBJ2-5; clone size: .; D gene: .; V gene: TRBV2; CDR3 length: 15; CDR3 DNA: TGTGCCAGCAGTGCCCTTGGCAGAGGCCAAGAGACCCAGTACTTC; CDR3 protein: CASSALGRGQETQYF
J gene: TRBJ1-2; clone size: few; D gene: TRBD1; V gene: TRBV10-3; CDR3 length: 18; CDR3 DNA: TGTGCCATCAGTGACCCTTCCAGCGGGGACAGGGCTTACTATGGCTACACCTTC; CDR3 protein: CAISDPSSGDRAYYGYTF
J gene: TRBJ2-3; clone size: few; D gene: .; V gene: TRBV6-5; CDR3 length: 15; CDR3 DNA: TGTGCCAGCACCCACCAGGGCAGAAGCACAGATACGCAGTATTTT; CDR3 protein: CASTHQGRSTDTQYF
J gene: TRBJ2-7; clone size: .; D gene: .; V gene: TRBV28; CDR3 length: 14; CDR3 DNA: TGTGCCAGCAGTTCCGGGCAGGGAGAGGACGAGCAGTACTTC; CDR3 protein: CASSSGQGEDEQYF
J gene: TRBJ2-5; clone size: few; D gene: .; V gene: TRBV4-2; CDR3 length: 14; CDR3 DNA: TGTGCCAGCAGCCAAGATATCGGTGGAGAGACCCAGTACTTC; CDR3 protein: CASSQDIGGETQYF
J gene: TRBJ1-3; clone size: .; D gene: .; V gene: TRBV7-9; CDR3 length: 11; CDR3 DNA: TGTGCCAGCAGCTCCGGAAACACCATATATTTT; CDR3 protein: CASSSGNTIYF
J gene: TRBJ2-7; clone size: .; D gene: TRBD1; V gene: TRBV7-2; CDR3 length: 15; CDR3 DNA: TGTGCCAGCAGCTCTCAGGGACAGGGAACGATCGAGCAGTACTTC; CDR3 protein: CASSSQGQGTIEQYF
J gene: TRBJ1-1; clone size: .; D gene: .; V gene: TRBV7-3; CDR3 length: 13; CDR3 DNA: TGTGCCAGCAGCCAATTCTCCGGGACTGAAGCTTTCTTT; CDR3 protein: CASSQFSGTEAFF
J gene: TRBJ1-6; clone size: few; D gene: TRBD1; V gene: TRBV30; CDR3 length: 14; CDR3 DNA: TGTGCCTGGAGTTCGGGACAGAATAATTCACCCCTCCACTTT; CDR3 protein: CAWSSGQNNSPLHF
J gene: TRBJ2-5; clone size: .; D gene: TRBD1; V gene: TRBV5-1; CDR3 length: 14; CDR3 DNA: TGCGCCAGCAGCTCCTCCGGGACAGGAGAGACCCAGTACTTC; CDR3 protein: CASSSSGTGETQYF
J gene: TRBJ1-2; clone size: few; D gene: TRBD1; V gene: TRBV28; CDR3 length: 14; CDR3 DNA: TGTGCCAGCAGTTCCGGGACAAGGGGGCTTGGCTACACCTTC; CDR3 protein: CASSSGTRGLGYTF
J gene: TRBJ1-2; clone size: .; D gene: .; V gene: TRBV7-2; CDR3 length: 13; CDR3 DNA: TGTGCCAGCAGCTTCAGGGTCGGGGATGGCTACACCTTC; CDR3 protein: CASSFRVGDGYTF
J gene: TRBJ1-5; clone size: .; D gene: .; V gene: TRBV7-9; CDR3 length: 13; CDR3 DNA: TGTGCCAGCAGCCAAGGGGCTGTCCAGCCCCAGCATTTT; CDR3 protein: CASSQGAVQPQHF
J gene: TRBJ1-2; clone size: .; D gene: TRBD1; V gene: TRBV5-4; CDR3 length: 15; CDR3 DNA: TGTGCCAGCAGCCTTAACAGGGGGCAGGACTATGGCTACACCTTC; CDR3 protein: CASSLNRGQDYGYTF
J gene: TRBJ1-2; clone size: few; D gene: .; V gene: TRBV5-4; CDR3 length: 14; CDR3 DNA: TGTGCCAGCACGCTCTCCAGGGCCAACTATGGCTACACCTTC; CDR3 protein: CASTLSRANYGYTF
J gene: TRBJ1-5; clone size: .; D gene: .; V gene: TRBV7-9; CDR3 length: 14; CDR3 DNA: TGTGCCAGCAGCTCCCAGGGAGGCAATCAGCCCCAGCATTTT; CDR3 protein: CASSSQGGNQPQHF
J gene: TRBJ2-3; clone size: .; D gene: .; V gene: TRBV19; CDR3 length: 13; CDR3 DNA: TGTGCCAGTTCGAGGGTAAGCACAGATACGCAGTATTTT; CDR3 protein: CASSRVSTDTQYF
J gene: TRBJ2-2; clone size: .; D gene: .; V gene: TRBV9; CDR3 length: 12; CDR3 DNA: TGTGCCAGCAGAGGAGGCGACGGGGAGCTGTTTTTT; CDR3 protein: CASRGGDGELFF
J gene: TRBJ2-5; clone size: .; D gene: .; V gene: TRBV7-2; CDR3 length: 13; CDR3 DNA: TGTGCCAGCAGCCCCGGAGGCGGGGAGACCCAGTACTTC; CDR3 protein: CASSPGGGETQYF
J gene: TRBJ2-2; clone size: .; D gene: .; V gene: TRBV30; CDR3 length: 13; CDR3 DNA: TGTGCCTGGACGACACATAACACCGGGGAGCTGTTTTTT; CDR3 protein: CAWTTHNTGELFF
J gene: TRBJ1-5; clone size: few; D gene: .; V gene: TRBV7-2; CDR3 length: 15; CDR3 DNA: TGTGCCAGCAGCTTAGGAGGGGACCGCTCTCAGCCCCAGCATTTT; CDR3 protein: CASSLGGDRSQPQHF